This passage covers 20 T cell receptor beta chains from one sample sequenced in a study of blood T cell repertoires in COVID-19. Produced via immunoSEQ multiplex PCR; TCRdb's table is partial and in-frame only. This sample carries over 85,000 clones, about nine tenths of them seen once, and the ten largest clones take about 5.7%. The sample consisted of peripheral blood. The receptors were gathered from a woman aged 50 to 60 with COVID-19, enrolled during active disease.

The V and J genes are TRBV7-2 and TRBJ2-1, with 12 bases aligning to TRBD2. This CDR3 has 15 residues. V gave up 3 bases and J gave up 6 bases; unmatched junction bases: 3. Germline lookup yields CDR1 SGHTA and CDR2 FQGNSA. The CDR3 region is CASSLETSGGNEQFF. CDR3 in DNA: TGTGCCAGCAGCTTGGAGACTAGCGGGGGCAATGAGCAGTTCTTC. Supplemented by reference TRBV7-2 and TRBJ2-1, the full variable domain reads GAGVSQSPSNKVTEKGKDVELRCDPISGHTALYWYRQSLGQGLEFLIYFQGNSAPDKSGLPSDRFSAERTGGSVSTLTIQRTQQEDSAVYLCASSLETSGGNEQFFGPGTRLTVL.

The chain couples TRBV12-3 or TRBV12-4 to TRBJ2-1; D not resolved. This CDR3 has 13 residues. Between the trimmed V and J ends, which lost 3 bases and 9 bases, there was a span of 12 bases. CDR3 sequence: CASSFDPSGEQFF. The CDR3 DNA reads as TGTGCCAGCAGTTTCGATCCCTCGGGTGAGCAGTTCTTC.

The rearrangement joins TRBV23-1 to TRBJ1-2; tentatively, D is TRBD1 (6 bases). TRBV23-1 is marked as an open reading frame, function uncertain. The CDR3 contains 15 residues. V was cut by 2 bases and J by 6 bases, with 16 bases left in between. The CDR3 spells CASSQARDIWDGYTF. CDR3 DNA sequence: TGCGCCAGCAGTCAAGCCCGGGACATATGGGATGGCTACACCTTC.

To note about this clone: The sample has other DNA sequences that encode this CDR3 too. This chain connects TRBV6-6 to TRBJ1-5; D is uncertain. The CDR3 runs 14 residues. V dropped 2 bases and J dropped 1 base, with 6 bases sitting between them. Germline assignment: CDR1 MNHNY and CDR2 SVGAGI (reference sequence). CDR3 in amino acids: CASSYGESNQPQHF. The CDR3 nucleotides are TGTGCCAGCAGTTACGGAGAGAGCAATCAGCCCCAGCATTTT.

This rearrangement joins TRBV18 to TRBJ1-4; D is undetermined. The CDR3 runs to 18 residues. V was clipped by 3 bases and J by 0 bases, with 17 bases between them. Germline loops: CDR1 KGHSH, CDR2 LQKENI. CDR3 amino acids: CASSPLTAAFATNEKLFF. CDR3 coding DNA: TGTGCCAGCTCACCCCTGACGGCAGCGTTTGCAACTAATGAAAAACTGTTTTTT. The variable domain in full, completed from reference TRBV18 and TRBJ1-4, reads NAGVMQNPRHLVRRRGQEARLRCSPMKGHSHVYWYRQLPEEGLKFMVYLQKENIIDESGMPKERFSAEFPKEGPSILRIQQVVRGDSAAYFCASSPLTAAFATNEKLFFGSGTQLSVL.

The chain couples TRBV5-1 to TRBJ1-2; 7 bases fit TRBD1. CDR3 length equals 14 residues. Trimming removed 0 bases from V and 8 bases from J; junction bases left unmatched: 7. Germline V gene lookup returns CDR1 SGHRS and CDR2 YFSETQ. The CDR3 bases are TGCGCCAGCAGCTTGGGTGAGGGGGCGCTCGGCTACACCTTC. This gives the protein CASSLGEGALGYTF.

The chain uses TRBV6-2 or TRBV6-3 and TRBJ2-1; TRBD2 aligns across 15 bases. There are 18 residues in the CDR3. Losses at the gene ends were 2 bases for V and 6 bases for J; bases not matched to a gene: 8. Germline CDR1 reads MNHEY; CDR2 reads SVGEGT. CDR3 region: CASSYTGLAGGQVNEQFF. CDR3 nucleotide sequence: TGTGCCAGCAGTTACACCGGACTAGCGGGGGGGCAAGTCAATGAGCAGTTCTTC.

This clone was detected a few times. The gene calls are TRBV12-5 and TRBJ2-7; D perhaps matches TRBD1 (5 bases). The V end lost 3 bases, the J end lost 6 bases, and 15 bases lay between the germline ends. Looked up from germline, CDR1 is LGHNT and CDR2 is FRNRAP. The CDR3 runs 14 residues. DNA for the CDR3: TGTGCTAGTGGTTTCGCAGGGTGCGAGTGCGAGCAGTACTTC. Amino acids: CASGFAGCECEQYF.

The V and J genes are TRBV13 and TRBJ2-1; 12 bases agree with TRBD2. This CDR3 region has 17 residues. Losses at the gene ends were 0 bases for V and 10 bases for J; bases not matched to a gene: 10. Germline-derived CDR1 and CDR2 are PRHDT and FYEKMQ (reference sequence). The DNA of the CDR3 is TGTGCCAGCAGCTTAGGCCCACTAGCGGGGGGAGCACTCGAGCAGTTCTTC. Translation: CASSLGPLAGGALEQFF.

This chain joins TRBV18 and TRBJ2-7; D is perhaps TRBD2 (5 bases). With 6 bases removed from V and 0 bases from J, the gap between germline ends came to 15 bases. This CDR3 has 15 amino acids. CDR1 and CDR2 (germline): KGHSH, LQKENI. CDR3 in DNA: TGTGCCAGCTCGCCATCGGGATCTAGCTCCTACGAGCAGTACTTC. Its protein is CASSPSGSSSYEQYF.

The genes are TRBV7-2 and TRBJ2-5; 8 positions agree with TRBD2. This CDR3 comprises 16 residues. Losses at the gene ends were 2 bases for V and 2 bases for J; bases not matched to a gene: 7. The germline V gene encodes CDR1 SGHTA and CDR2 FQGNSA. The CDR3 region is CASSLMASGLQETQYF. In DNA, the CDR3 is TGTGCCAGCAGCTTAATGGCTAGCGGGTTACAAGAGACCCAGTACTTC.

The chain is built from TRBV3-1 (or the pseudogene TRBV3-2) and TRBJ1-3, with 9 bases that match TRBD1. This CDR3 has 15 residues. Trimming took 4 bases from V and 6 from J; bases not matched to a gene: 7. Germline-derived CDR1 and CDR2 are LGHDT and YNNKEL (reference sequence). In DNA form, the CDR3 reads TGTGCCAGCAGCCGGGCCGGGACAGGGATAAACACCATATATTTT. This codes for CASSRAGTGINTIYF.

The chain combines TRBV11-2 with TRBJ1-2; D not certain. CDR3 length equals 14 residues. The V end was cut by 5 bases, the J end by 1 base, with 11 bases between. Germline lookup yields CDR1 SGHAT and CDR2 FQNNGV. The CDR3 DNA follows: TGTGCCAGCAGCCCCCCACACGATAACTATGGCTACACCTTC. Its protein is CASSPPHDNYGYTF.

The chain recombines TRBV3-1 (or the pseudogene TRBV3-2) with TRBJ1-1; D may be TRBD1 (5 bases). The V gene lost 0 bases and the J gene lost 5 bases, with 7 bases spanning the gap. This CDR3 is 13 amino acids long. The germline gives CDR1 LGHDT, CDR2 YNNKEL (reference sequence). The CDR3, as DNA: TGTGCCAGCAGCCAAGAGGGGGGGACTGAAGCTTTCTTT. Its protein is CASSQEGGTEAFF.

The genes are TRBV28 and TRBJ1-5; D uncertain. The CDR3 extends over 13 amino acids. CDR1 is MDHEN and CDR2 is SYDVKM in the germline V gene. V lost 5 bases to trimming and J lost 15 bases, with 20 bases between them. The CDR3 is CASSDPSRPYGHF. The CDR3 region has the DNA TGTGCCAGCAGTGACCCCTCCAGGCCCTATGGGCATTTT.

CDR3 nucleotide sequence: TGTGCCAGCAGTCCCCTTCGGGCAGGGGAGAGTGGCTACACCTTC. Encoded protein: CASSPLRAGESGYTF. The chain has TRBV25-1 and TRBJ1-2; possible D gene TRBD1, 6 bases. Germline loops: CDR1 MGHDK, CDR2 SYGVNS. V was trimmed by 5 bases and J by 7 bases, leaving 20 bases between them. The CDR3 contains 15 residues.

J is TRBJ1-2 and V is TRBV6-5, with 8 bases aligning to TRBD1. Germline CDR1 and CDR2: MNHEY and SVGAGI. The CDR3 contains 15 residues. The V gene end was trimmed by 7 bases and the J gene end by 4 bases; junction bases not matched to a gene: 11. For the CDR3, the DNA is TGTGCCAGCACTCAAGGACAGGGCGGAGGCTATGGCTACACCTTC. It translates to CASTQGQGGGYGYTF.

This clone was seen just once. The chain is built from TRBV3-1 (or the pseudogene TRBV3-2) and TRBJ2-3; no clear D gene. Trimming took off 1 base at V and 6 bases at J, with 14 bases between the two ends. The germline V gene encodes CDR1 LGHDT and CDR2 YNNKEL (reference sequence). This CDR3 is 15 amino acids long. The CDR3 here is CASSQGHSSGDTQYF. The DNA for the CDR3 is TGTGCCAGCAGCCAAGGGCACTCCTCGGGTGATACGCAGTATTTT.

This chain links TRBV9 with TRBJ2-7, with 15 bases lining up with TRBD2. The V gene's germline CDR1 is SGDLS and CDR2 YYNGEE. J gave up 2 bases and V 3 bases, and 3 bases lay outside the gene matches. CDR3 size: 16 residues. CDR3: CASSEGLAGGAYEQYF. CDR3 DNA sequence: TGTGCCAGCAGCGAGGGACTAGCGGGGGGAGCCTACGAGCAGTACTTC.

The V gene is TRBV7-2, the J gene TRBJ1-1; no clear D gene. The CDR3 contains 13 residues. Trimming stripped 3 bases from V and 1 base from J, with 6 bases between. The germline V gene encodes CDR1 SGHTA and CDR2 FQGNSA. For the CDR3, the DNA is TGTGCCAGCAGCTTTTCAGAGAACACTGAAGCTTTCTTT. It translates to CASSFSENTEAFF.